This T cell receptor (beta chain) comes out of a study of cytotoxic CD8 clonotypes in ibrutinib-treated CLL. Sequencing used immunoSEQ multiplex PCR; TCRdb keeps in-frame clones, though not all of them. The sample records some 76,000 clones, around 78% being singletons. The CDR3 runs 15 residues. Germline V gene sequence: CDR1 KGHSH, CDR2 LQKENI. V was trimmed by 6 bases and J by 1 base, leaving 10 bases between them. This clone was seen a single time. This TCR was recovered from a human donor with chronic lymphocytic leukemia. The rearrangement joins TRBV18 to TRBJ2-6; D is ambiguous. Material: PBMCs, obtained after 24 months of ibrutinib treatment. CDR3 bases: TGTGCCAGCTCCCCCGACCTATCTGGGGCCAACGTCCTGACTTTC. Translation gives CASSPDLSGANVLTF.